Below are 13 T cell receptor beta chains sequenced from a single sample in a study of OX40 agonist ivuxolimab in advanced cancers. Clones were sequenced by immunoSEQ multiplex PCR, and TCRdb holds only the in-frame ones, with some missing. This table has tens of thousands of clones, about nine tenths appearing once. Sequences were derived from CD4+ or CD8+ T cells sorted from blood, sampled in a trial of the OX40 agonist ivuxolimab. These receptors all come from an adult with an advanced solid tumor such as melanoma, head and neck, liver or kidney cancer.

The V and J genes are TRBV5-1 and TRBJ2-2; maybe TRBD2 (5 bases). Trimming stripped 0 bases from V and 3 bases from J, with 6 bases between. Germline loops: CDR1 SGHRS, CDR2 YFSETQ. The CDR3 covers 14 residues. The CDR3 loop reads CASSLVAYTGELFF. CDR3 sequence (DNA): TGCGCCAGCAGCTTGGTAGCGTACACCGGGGAGCTGTTTTTT.

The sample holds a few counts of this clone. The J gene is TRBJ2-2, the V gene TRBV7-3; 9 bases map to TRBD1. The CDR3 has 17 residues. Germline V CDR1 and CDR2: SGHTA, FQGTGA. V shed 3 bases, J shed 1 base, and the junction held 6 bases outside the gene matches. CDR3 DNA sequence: TGTGCCAGCAGCTTGGCGGACAGGGGACGGAACACCGGGGAGCTGTTTTTT. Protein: CASSLADRGRNTGELFF.

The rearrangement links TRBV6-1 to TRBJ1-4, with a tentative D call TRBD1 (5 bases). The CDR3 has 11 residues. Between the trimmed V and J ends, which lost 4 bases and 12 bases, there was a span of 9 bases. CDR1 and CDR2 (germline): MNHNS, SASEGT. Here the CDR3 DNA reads TGTGCCAGCAGTGGGGGACGGGAACTGTTTTTT. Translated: CASSGGRELFF.

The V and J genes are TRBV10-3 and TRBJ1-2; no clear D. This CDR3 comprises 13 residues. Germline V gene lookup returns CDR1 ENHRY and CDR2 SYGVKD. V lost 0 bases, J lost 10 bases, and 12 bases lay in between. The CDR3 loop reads CAISESISALYTF. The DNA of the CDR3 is TGTGCCATCAGTGAGTCAATTTCTGCCCTCTACACCTTC.

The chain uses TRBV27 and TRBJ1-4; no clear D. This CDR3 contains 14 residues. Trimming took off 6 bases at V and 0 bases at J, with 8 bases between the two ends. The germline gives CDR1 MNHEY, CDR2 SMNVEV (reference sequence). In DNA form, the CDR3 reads TGTGCCAGCAGCCGGATTCCAACTAATGAAAAACTGTTTTTT. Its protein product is CASSRIPTNEKLFF.

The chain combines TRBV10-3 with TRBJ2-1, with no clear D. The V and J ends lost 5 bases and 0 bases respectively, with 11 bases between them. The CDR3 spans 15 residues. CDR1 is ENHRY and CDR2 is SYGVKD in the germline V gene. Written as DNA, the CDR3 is TGTGCCATCAGTCGACTGCTATCCTCCTACAATGAGCAGTTCTTC. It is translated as CAISRLLSSYNEQFF.

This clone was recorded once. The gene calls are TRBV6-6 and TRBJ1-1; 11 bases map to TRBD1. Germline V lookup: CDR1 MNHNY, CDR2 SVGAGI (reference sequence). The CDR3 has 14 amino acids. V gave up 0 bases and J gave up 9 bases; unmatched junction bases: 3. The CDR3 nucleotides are TGTGCCAGCAGTTACTCGGGGACAGGGGGTCAAGCTTTCTTT. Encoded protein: CASSYSGTGGQAFF.

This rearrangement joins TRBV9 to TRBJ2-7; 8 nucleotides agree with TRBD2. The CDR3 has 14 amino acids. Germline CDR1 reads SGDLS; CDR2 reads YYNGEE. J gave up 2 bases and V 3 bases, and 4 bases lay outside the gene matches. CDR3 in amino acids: CASSATSGPYEQYF. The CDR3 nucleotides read TGTGCCAGCAGCGCAACTAGCGGACCCTACGAGCAGTACTTC.

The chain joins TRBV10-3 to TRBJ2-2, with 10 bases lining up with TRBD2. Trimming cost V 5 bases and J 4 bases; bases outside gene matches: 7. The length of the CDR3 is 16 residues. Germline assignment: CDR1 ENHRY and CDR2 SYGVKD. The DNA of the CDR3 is TGTGCCATCAGTCTAGAGCGGGGGGGCGCCACCGGGGAGCTGTTTTTT. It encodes CAISLERGGATGELFF.

This CDR3 reads CASTEHGTHGNQPQHF. CDR3 in DNA: TGTGCCAGTACGGAGCACGGGACTCATGGCAATCAGCCCCAGCATTTT. This chain connects TRBV19 to TRBJ1-5; possible D gene TRBD1, 5 bases. V was trimmed by 7 bases and J by 2 bases, leaving 18 bases between them. The CDR3 has 16 residues. From germline, CDR1 is LNHDA and CDR2 SQIVND (reference sequence). Together with reference TRBV19 and TRBJ1-5, the CDR3 gives the full variable domain: DGGITQSPKYLFRKEGQNVTLSCEQNLNHDAMYWYRQDPGQGLRLIYYSQIVNDFQKGDIAEGYSVSREKKESFPLTVTSAQKNPTAFYLCASTEHGTHGNQPQHFGDGTRLSIL.

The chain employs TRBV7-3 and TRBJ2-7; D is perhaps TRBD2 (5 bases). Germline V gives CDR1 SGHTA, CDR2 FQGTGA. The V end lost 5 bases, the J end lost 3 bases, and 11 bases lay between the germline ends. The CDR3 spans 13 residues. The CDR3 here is CASSPTTGYEQYF. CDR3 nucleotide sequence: TGTGCCAGCAGCCCGACTACGGGCTACGAGCAGTACTTC.

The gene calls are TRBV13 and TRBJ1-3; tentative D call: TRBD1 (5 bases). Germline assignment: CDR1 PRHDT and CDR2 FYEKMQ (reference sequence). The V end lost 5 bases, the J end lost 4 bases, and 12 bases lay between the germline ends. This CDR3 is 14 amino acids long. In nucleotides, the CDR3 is TGTGCCAGCAGCCGAAGGGGAGCAGGAAACACCATATATTTT. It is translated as CASSRRGAGNTIYF.

CDR3 coding DNA: TGTGCCAGCAGTCCAAGGGGAAGTCAGCCCCAGCATTTT. Translation: CASSPRGSQPQHF. The genes are TRBV7-2 and TRBJ1-5; perhaps TRBD1 as D (5 bases). Germline CDR1 SGHTA, CDR2 FQGNSA. The CDR3 spans 13 residues. The ends were cut back, 6 bases at V and 6 bases at J, with 12 bases in the middle.